One sample yielded the 11 T cell receptor beta chains listed below, sequenced in a study of blood T cell repertoires in COVID-19. Method: immunoSEQ multiplex PCR; TCRdb's copy keeps in-frame clones and lacks some. The sample has about 22,000 clones; roughly 87% are singletons. Sequenced: peripheral blood. All receptors derive from a man between 70 and 80 years old with acute or convalescent COVID-19.

This chain uses TRBV2 with TRBJ2-5; D is possibly TRBD1 (5 bases). The CDR3 is made up of 14 amino acids. Trimming removed 3 bases from V and 7 bases from J, with 15 bases in between. Germline CDR1 is SNHLY and CDR2 is FYNNEI. The CDR3 protein is CASSELGLPGTQYF. The CDR3 nucleotides read TGTGCCAGCAGTGAGCTGGGGCTACCGGGGACCCAGTACTTC.

The genes are TRBV10-3 and TRBJ2-3; D is possibly TRBD1 (6 bases). From germline, CDR1 is ENHRY and CDR2 SYGVKD. V was pared by 3 bases and J by 2 bases, with 9 bases between. The CDR3 is 14 amino acids. The CDR3 reads CAISERGTTDTQYF. The CDR3 DNA follows: TGTGCCATCAGTGAAAGGGGGACCACAGATACGCAGTATTTT.

This clone has a handful of counts. The gene calls are TRBV19 and TRBJ2-2; 11 bases map to TRBD2. With V trimmed by 3 bases and J by 5 bases, 5 bases remained unmatched. The CDR3 is 16 residues long. Germline CDR1 LNHDA, CDR2 SQIVND (reference sequence). The CDR3 coding sequence is TGTGCCAGTAGTATGCCTAGCGGGAGGAGGACCGGGGAGCTGTTTTTT. Protein sequence: CASSMPSGRRTGELFF.

V gene TRBV3-1 (or the pseudogene TRBV3-2) combines with J gene TRBJ2-7; 7 positions agree with TRBD1. Germline trimming cut 0 bases from V and 4 bases from J; bases unmatched to any gene: 3. This CDR3 is 14 amino acids long. From germline, CDR1 is LGHDT and CDR2 YNNKEL (reference sequence). The CDR3: CASSQEQGRYEQYF. CDR3 in DNA: TGTGCCAGCAGCCAAGAACAGGGGAGATACGAGCAGTACTTC.

This clone showed up just once. The V call is TRBV9, the J call TRBJ2-7; D perhaps matches TRBD1 (5 bases). The length of the CDR3 is 15 residues. V shed 4 bases and J shed 0 bases, with 14 bases lying between them. Per the germline V gene, CDR1 is SGDLS and CDR2 is YYNGEE. The CDR3 sequence: CASSLYPQGSYEQYF. Here the CDR3 DNA reads TGTGCCAGCAGCTTGTACCCCCAGGGCTCCTACGAGCAGTACTTC.

This clone occurred once. This chain links TRBV19 with TRBJ2-7; D is perhaps TRBD2 (5 bases). V lost 3 bases and J lost 4, with 7 bases in between. Germline CDR1 reads LNHDA; CDR2 reads SQIVND (reference sequence). The CDR3 has 12 amino acids. CDR3: CASSMRGYEQYF. The CDR3 DNA sequence: TGTGCCAGTAGTATGCGCGGGTACGAGCAGTACTTC.

This sequence joins TRBV18 and TRBJ1-1; 10 bases align to TRBD1. The V gene end was trimmed by 2 bases and the J gene end by 2 bases; junction bases not matched to a gene: 20. The CDR3 has 21 amino acids. The germline gives CDR1 KGHSH, CDR2 LQKENI. Written as DNA, the CDR3 is TGTGCCAGCTCACCAAATTTTTACGAGACAGGGGGCGGGGGAAGAAACACTGAAGCTTTCTTT. Its protein product is CASSPNFYETGGGGRNTEAFF.

V is TRBV28 and J is TRBJ1-4, with 8 bases that match TRBD1. The V gene end was trimmed by 5 bases and the J gene end by 8 bases; junction bases not matched to a gene: 10. The germline gives CDR1 MDHEN, CDR2 SYDVKM. The CDR3 has 15 residues. The CDR3 sequence is CASSISRGLEEKLFF. The CDR3 DNA reads TGTGCCAGCAGTATATCCAGGGGGCTCGAGGAAAAACTGTTTTTT.

The V and J genes are TRBV29-1 and TRBJ2-1; 8 bases are shared with TRBD2. Per germline, CDR1 SQVTM and CDR2 ANQGSEA. The CDR3 totals 15 residues. V lost 1 base to trimming and J lost 2 bases; unmatched junction nucleotides: 4. CDR3 sequence reads: CSVEATSETYNEQFF. DNA for the CDR3: TGCAGCGTTGAAGCGACTAGCGAGACCTACAATGAGCAGTTCTTC.

J is TRBJ2-7 and V is TRBV30; D is perhaps TRBD1 (5 bases). CDR3 length equals 13 residues. Per germline, CDR1 GTSNPN and CDR2 SVGIG (reference sequence). V dropped 0 bases and J dropped 4 bases, with 10 bases sitting between them. This chain's CDR3 is CAWSVLRGYEQYF. CDR3 nucleotide sequence: TGTGCCTGGAGTGTACTTAGGGGTTACGAGCAGTACTTC.

The rearrangement uses TRBV15 and TRBJ1-5, with a weak D call TRBD1 (5 bases). The CDR3 sequence is 16 residues long. The V and J ends lost 0 bases and 4 bases respectively, with 13 bases between them. The germline CDR1 and CDR2 sequences are LNHNV and YYDKDF (reference sequence). The CDR3 DNA is TGTGCCACCAGCAGAGATCGGGCAGGGATTAATCAGCCCCAGCATTTT. Translating it yields CATSRDRAGINQPQHF.